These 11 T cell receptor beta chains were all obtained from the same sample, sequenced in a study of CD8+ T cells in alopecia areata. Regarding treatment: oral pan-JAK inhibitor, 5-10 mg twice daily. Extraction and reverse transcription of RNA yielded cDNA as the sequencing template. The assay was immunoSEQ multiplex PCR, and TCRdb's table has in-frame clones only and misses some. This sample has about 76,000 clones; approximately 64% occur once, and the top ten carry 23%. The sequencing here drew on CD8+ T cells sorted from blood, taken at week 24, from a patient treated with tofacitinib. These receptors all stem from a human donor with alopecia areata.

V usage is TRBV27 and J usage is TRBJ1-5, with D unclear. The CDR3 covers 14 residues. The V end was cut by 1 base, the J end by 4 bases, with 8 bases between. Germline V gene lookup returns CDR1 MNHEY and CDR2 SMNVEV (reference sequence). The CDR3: CASSLLGLNQPQHF. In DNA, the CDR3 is TGTGCCAGCAGTTTATTAGGTCTGAATCAGCCCCAGCATTTT.

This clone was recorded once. The CDR3 DNA follows: TGTGCCATCAGGGATCCGGGACAGGGCAATTCACCCCTCCACTTT. Translated: CAIRDPGQGNSPLHF. The V call is TRBV10-3, the J call TRBJ1-6, with 9 bases identical to TRBD1. CDR1 is ENHRY and CDR2 is SYGVKD in the germline V gene. Trimming took 6 bases from V and 7 from J; bases not matched to a gene: 7. The CDR3 consists of 15 residues.

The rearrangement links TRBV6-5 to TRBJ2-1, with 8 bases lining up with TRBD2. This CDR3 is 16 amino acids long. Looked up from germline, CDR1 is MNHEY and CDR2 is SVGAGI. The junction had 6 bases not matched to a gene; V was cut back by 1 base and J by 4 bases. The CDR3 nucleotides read TGTGCCAGCAGTTACTTTCCGGGAGGGGGGTACAATGAGCAGTTCTTC. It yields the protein CASSYFPGGGYNEQFF.

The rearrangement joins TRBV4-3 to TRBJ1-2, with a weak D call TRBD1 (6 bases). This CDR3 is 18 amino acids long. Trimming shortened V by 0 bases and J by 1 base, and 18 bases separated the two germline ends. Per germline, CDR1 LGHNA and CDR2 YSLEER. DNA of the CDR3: TGCGCCAGCAGCCAAGATCGGGGTGGCAGGGGAGATAACTATGGCTACACCTTC. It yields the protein CASSQDRGGRGDNYGYTF.

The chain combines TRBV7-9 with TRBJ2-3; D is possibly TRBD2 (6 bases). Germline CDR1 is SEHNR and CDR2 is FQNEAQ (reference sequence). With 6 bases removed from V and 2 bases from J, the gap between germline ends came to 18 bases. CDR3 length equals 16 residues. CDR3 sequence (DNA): TGTGCCAGCAGTAAAACCGGGACTTCGTTCACAGATACGCAGTATTTT. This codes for CASSKTGTSFTDTQYF.

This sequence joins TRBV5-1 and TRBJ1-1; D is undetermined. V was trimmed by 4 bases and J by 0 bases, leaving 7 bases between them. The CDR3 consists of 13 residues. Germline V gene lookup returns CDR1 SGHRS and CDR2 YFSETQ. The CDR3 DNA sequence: TGCGCCAGCAGCACCTTGATGAACACTGAAGCTTTCTTT. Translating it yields CASSTLMNTEAFF.

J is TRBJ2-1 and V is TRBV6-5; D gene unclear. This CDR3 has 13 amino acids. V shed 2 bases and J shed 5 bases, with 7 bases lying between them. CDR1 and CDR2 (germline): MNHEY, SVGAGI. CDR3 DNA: TGTGCCAGCAGTTACGGGGTAAACAATGAGCAGTTCTTC. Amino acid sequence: CASSYGVNNEQFF.

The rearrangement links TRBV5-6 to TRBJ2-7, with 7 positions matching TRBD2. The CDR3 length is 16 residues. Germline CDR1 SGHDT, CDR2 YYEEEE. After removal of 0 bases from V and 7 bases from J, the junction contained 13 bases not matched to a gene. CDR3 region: CASSLAGEAGWGEQYF. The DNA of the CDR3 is TGTGCCAGCAGCTTGGCCGGAGAAGCGGGATGGGGAGAGCAGTACTTC.

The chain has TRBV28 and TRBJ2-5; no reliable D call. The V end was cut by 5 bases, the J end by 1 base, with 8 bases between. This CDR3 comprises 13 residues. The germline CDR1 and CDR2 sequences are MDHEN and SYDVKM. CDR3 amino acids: CASSRASQETQYF. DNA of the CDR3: TGTGCCAGCAGTCGCGCCAGCCAAGAGACCCAGTACTTC.

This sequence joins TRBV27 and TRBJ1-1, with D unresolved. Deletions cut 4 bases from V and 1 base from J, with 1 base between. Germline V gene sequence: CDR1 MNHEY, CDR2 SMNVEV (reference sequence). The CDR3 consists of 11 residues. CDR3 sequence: CASSSNTEAFF. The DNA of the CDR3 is TGTGCCAGCAGTTCGAACACTGAAGCTTTCTTT.

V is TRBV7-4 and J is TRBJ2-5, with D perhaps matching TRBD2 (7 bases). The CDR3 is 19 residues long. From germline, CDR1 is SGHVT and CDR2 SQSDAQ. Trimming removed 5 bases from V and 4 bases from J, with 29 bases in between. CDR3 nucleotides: TGTGCCAGCAGCCGAGCCCCGTGGGGGGCCTCGAGGGAGGGAGAGACCCAGTACTTC. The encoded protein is CASSRAPWGASREGETQYF.